The sequence of this T cell receptor (beta chain) was determined in a study of identical twins. The CDR3 spans 15 residues. The germline V and J ends were trimmed by 5 bases and 2 bases, with 15 bases remaining between them. CDR1 is SGHRS, CDR2 YFSETQ, per germline. TCRdb re-called the 5' RACE reads with MiXCR, one entry per CDR3 protein. Of about 500,000 distinct CDR3 sequences detected, roughly an eighth appear once; the ten largest clones hold approximately 0.9%. This clonotype was observed a few times. The sample was also reused in another study, on yellow fever vaccine responses in identical twins.

The chain has TRBV5-1 and TRBJ2-3; no reliable D call. The receptor was isolated from a woman in her late teens or twenties in good health. Specimen: CD4+ T cells sorted from blood. CDR3 region: CASRIGRPVTDTQYF. For the CDR3, the DNA is TGCGCCAGCAGAATCGGAAGACCGGTCACAGATACGCAGTATTTT.